A single sample gave rise to the 9 T cell receptor beta chains below, sequenced in a study of cytotoxic CD8 clonotypes in ibrutinib-treated CLL. Method: immunoSEQ multiplex PCR; TCRdb's copy keeps in-frame clones and lacks some. The sample shows around 21,000 clones, over 70% of them seen only once. This sample comprised PBMCs, obtained before ibrutinib treatment. The receptors were gathered from a human donor with chronic lymphocytic leukemia.

The V and J genes are TRBV6-6 and TRBJ1-6; a possible D gene is TRBD1 (5 bases). The CDR3 has 15 residues. Germline CDR1 and CDR2: MNHNY and SVGAGI (reference sequence). V was trimmed by 7 bases and J by 6 bases, leaving 16 bases between them. This CDR3 reads CASITGRLSNSPLHF. The CDR3 nucleotides read TGTGCCAGCATTACAGGACGGTTGAGTAATTCACCCCTCCACTTT.

This chain connects TRBV30 to TRBJ2-5; perhaps TRBD2 as D (5 bases). This CDR3 has 12 amino acids. Germline lookup yields CDR1 GTSNPN and CDR2 SVGIG (reference sequence). V dropped 2 bases and J dropped 5 bases, with 9 bases sitting between them. The CDR3, as DNA: TGTGCCTGGAGTCGGGGTGGGGAGACCCAGTACTTC. Its protein product is CAWSRGGETQYF.

This clone was seen a few times. The CDR3 DNA reads TGTGCCAGCAGTTATCAGGCTCGCACGTACTTC. Translation: CASSYQARTYF. J is TRBJ2-5 and V is TRBV6-6; D not resolved. Germline V gene data show CDR1 as MNHNY and CDR2 as SVGAGI (reference sequence). The germline V and J ends were trimmed by 3 bases and 13 bases, with 12 bases remaining between them. CDR3 size: 11 residues.

This chain links TRBV7-2 with TRBJ2-6; a possible D gene is TRBD2 (5 bases). Per germline, CDR1 SGHTA and CDR2 FQGNSA. The germline V and J ends were trimmed by 3 bases and 12 bases, with 15 bases remaining between them. The length of the CDR3 is 14 residues. DNA for the CDR3: TGTGCCAGCAGCTTTCCTCGACCCACTAGCGTCCTGACTTTC. Translated: CASSFPRPTSVLTF. Full variable domain (rest looked up from reference TRBV7-2 and TRBJ2-6): GAGVSQSPSNKVTEKGKDVELRCDPISGHTALYWYRQSLGQGLEFLIYFQGNSAPDKSGLPSDRFSAERTGGSVSTLTIQRTQQEDSAVYLCASSFPRPTSVLTFGAGSRLTVL.

V is TRBV6-1 and J is TRBJ2-7; D might be TRBD2 (5 bases). The V gene's germline CDR1 is MNHNS and CDR2 SASEGT. Trimming stripped 3 bases from V and 7 bases from J, with 19 bases between. This CDR3 has 15 residues. For the CDR3, the DNA is TGTGCCAGCAGTGACGCGGTCCCGGGAAGGAGAGAGCAGTACTTC. Amino acid sequence: CASSDAVPGRREQYF.

The gene calls are TRBV30 and TRBJ2-5; the match to TRBD2 covers 13 bases. Per the germline V gene, CDR1 is GTSNPN and CDR2 is SVGIG (reference sequence). This CDR3 region has 18 residues. Trimming removed 0 bases from V and 4 bases from J; junction bases left unmatched: 11. DNA for the CDR3: TGTGCCTGGAGTGTGGTTTCCCGACTAGCGGGAGGACGAGAGACCCAGTACTTC. It yields the protein CAWSVVSRLAGGRETQYF. Based on the CDR3 plus reference TRBV30 and TRBJ2-5, the full variable domain is SQTIHQWPATLVQPVGSPLSLECTVEGTSNPNLYWYRQAAGRGLQLLFYSVGIGQISSEVPQNLSASRPQDRQFILSSKKLLLSDSGFYLCAWSVVSRLAGGRETQYFGPGTRLLVL.

This clone was seen only a few times. The rearrangement joins TRBV2 to TRBJ1-1; D unclear. Germline V CDR1 and CDR2: SNHLY, FYNNEI. This CDR3 contains 12 residues. Between the trimmed V and J ends, which lost 2 bases and 1 base, there was a span of 2 bases. Written as DNA, the CDR3 is TGTGCCAGCAGTGAACCGAACACTGAAGCTTTCTTT. This codes for CASSEPNTEAFF.

This rearrangement joins TRBV5-1 to TRBJ1-1, with D uncertain. The germline CDR1 and CDR2 sequences are SGHRS and YFSETQ. V was clipped by 2 bases and J by 2 bases, with 7 bases between them. CDR3 length: 13 amino acids. The CDR3 coding sequence is TGCGCCAGCAGCTTTTACAGCAACACTGAAGCTTTCTTT. Translated: CASSFYSNTEAFF. The complete variable domain, with remaining parts taken from reference TRBV5-1 and TRBJ1-1, reads KAGVTQTPRYLIKTRGQQVTLSCSPISGHRSVSWYQQTPGQGLQFLFEYFSETQRNKGNFPGRFSGRQFSNSRSEMNVSTLELGDSALYLCASSFYSNTEAFFGQGTRLTVV.

The rearrangement links TRBV5-5 to TRBJ2-2, with 9 bases aligning to TRBD1. The CDR3 has 18 residues. With V trimmed by 4 bases and J by 6 bases, 16 bases remained unmatched. Germline lookup yields CDR1 SGHKS and CDR2 YYEKEE (reference sequence). The CDR3 DNA reads as TGTGCCAGCAGCAGAATCCACCGGGACAGGGTAGTTTCCGGGGAGCTGTTTTTT. Residues: CASSRIHRDRVVSGELFF.